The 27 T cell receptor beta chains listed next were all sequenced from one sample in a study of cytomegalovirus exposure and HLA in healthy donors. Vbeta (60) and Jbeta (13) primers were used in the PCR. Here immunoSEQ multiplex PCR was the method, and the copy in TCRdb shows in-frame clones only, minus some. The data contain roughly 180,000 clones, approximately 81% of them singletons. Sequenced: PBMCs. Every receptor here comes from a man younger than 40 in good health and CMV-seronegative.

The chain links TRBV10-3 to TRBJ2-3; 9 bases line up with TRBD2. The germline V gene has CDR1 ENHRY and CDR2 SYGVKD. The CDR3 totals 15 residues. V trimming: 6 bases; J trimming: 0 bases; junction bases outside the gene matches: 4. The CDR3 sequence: CAIRLAGASTDTQYF. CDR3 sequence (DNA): TGTGCCATCAGATTAGCGGGGGCTAGCACAGATACGCAGTATTTT.

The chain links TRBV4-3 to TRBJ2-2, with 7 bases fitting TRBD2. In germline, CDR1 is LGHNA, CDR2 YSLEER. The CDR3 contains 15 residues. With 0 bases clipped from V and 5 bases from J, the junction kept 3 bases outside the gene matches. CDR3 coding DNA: TGCGCCAGCAGCCAAGATAGGCGGGGGACCGGGGAGCTGTTTTTT. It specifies CASSQDRRGTGELFF.

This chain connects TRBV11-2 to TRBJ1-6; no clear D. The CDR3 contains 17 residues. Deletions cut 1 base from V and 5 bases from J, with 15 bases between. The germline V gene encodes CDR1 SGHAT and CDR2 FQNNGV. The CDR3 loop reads CASSLGPPGTHNSPLHF. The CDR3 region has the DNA TGTGCCAGCAGCTTAGGTCCGCCCGGTACCCATAATTCACCCCTCCACTTT.

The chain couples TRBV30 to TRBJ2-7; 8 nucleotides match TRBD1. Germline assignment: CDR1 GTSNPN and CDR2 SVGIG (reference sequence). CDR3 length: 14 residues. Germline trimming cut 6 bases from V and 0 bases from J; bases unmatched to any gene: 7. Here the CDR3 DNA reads TGTGCCTGCCCCAGGACAGGGAACTCCTACGAGCAGTACTTC. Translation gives CACPRTGNSYEQYF.

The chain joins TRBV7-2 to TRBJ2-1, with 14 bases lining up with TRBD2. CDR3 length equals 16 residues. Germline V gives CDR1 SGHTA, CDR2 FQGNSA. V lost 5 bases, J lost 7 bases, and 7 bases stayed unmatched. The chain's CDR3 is CASSVTGTSGRNEQFF. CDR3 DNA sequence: TGTGCCAGCAGCGTGACCGGGACTAGCGGGAGAAATGAGCAGTTCTTC. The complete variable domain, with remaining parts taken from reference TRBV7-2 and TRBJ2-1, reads GAGVSQSPSNKVTEKGKDVELRCDPISGHTALYWYRQSLGQGLEFLIYFQGNSAPDKSGLPSDRFSAERTGGSVSTLTIQRTQQEDSAVYLCASSVTGTSGRNEQFFGPGTRLTVL.

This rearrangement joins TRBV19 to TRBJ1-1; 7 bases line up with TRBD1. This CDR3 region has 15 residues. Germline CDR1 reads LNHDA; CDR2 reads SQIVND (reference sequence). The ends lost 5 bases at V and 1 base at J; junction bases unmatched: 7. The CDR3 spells CASSFYRGRNTEAFF. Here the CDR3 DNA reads TGTGCCAGTAGTTTTTACAGGGGTAGGAACACTGAAGCTTTCTTT.

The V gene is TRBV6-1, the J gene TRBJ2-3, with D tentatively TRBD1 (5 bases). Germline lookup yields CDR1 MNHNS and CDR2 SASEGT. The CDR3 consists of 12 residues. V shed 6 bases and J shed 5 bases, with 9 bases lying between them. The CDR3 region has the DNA TGTGCCAGCAGGCTTCAGGGAGATACGCAGTATTTT. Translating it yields CASRLQGDTQYF.

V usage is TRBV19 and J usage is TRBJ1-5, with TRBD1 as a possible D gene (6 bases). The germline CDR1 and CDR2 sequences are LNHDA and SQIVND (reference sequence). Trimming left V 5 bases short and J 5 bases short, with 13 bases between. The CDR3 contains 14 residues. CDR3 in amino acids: CASSGGRGYQPQHF. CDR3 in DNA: TGTGCCAGTAGTGGGGGCAGGGGCTATCAGCCCCAGCATTTT.

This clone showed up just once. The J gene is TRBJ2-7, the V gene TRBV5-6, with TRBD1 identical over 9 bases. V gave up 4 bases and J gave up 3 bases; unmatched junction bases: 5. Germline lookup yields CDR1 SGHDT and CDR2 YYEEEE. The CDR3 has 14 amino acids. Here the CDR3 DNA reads TGTGCCAGCAGCGGGATGACAGGGGGCTACGAGCAGTACTTC. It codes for CASSGMTGGYEQYF.

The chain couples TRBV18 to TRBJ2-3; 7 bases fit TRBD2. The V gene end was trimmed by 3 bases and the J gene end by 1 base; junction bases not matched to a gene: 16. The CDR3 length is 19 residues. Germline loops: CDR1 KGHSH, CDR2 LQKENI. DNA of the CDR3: TGTGCCAGCTCACCTACAATAGCGGGTACCTCTTCTCGCACAGATACGCAGTATTTT. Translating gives CASSPTIAGTSSRTDTQYF.

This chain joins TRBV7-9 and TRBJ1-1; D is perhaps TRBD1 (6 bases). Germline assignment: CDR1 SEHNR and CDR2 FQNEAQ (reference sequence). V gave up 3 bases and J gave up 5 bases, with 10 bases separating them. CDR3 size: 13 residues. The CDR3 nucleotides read TGTGCCAGCAGCTTCTCCCAGGGGACTGAAGCTTTCTTT. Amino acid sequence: CASSFSQGTEAFF.

The chain's CDR3 is CASSLTNLGEEGYTF. The CDR3 DNA reads TGTGCCAGCAGCCTAACTAATCTAGGGGAGGAAGGCTACACCTTC. The rearrangement uses TRBV7-9 and TRBJ1-2; D might be TRBD1 (5 bases). The CDR3 has 15 residues. The ends were cut back, 5 bases at V and 8 bases at J, with 21 bases in the middle. From germline, CDR1 is SEHNR and CDR2 FQNEAQ (reference sequence).

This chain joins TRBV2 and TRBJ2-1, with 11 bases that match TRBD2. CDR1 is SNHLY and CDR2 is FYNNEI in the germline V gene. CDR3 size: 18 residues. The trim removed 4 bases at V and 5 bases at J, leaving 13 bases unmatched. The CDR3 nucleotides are TGTGCCAGCAGTGCCAGAAGGGCAACTAGCGGGGGAAACAATGAGCAGTTCTTC. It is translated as CASSARRATSGGNNEQFF.

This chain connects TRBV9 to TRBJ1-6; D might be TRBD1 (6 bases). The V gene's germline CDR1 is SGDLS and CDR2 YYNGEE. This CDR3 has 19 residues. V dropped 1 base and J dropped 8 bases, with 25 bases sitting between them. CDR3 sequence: CASSVSTGSKGSWDSPLHF. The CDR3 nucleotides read TGTGCCAGCAGCGTATCAACAGGGTCTAAGGGGAGTTGGGATTCACCCCTCCACTTT.

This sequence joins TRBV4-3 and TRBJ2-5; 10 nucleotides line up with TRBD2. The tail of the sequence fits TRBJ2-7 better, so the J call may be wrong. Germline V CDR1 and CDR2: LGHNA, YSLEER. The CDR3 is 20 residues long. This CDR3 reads CASSQDRSSGRRETTCEQYF. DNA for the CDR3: TGCGCCAGCAGCCAAGATCGTAGTAGCGGGAGGAGGGAAACGACTTGCGAGCAGTACTTC.

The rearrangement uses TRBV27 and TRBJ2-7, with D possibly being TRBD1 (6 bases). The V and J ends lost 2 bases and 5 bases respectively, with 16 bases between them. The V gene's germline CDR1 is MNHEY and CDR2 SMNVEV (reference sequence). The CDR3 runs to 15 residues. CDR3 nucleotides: TGTGCCAGCAGTTTAGCAGGGGTGAGGTCGAACGAGCAGTACTTC. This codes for CASSLAGVRSNEQYF.

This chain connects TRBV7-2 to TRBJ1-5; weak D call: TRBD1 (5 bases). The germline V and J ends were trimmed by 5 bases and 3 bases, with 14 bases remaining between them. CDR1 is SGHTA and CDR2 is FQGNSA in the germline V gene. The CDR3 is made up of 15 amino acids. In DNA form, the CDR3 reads TGTGCCAGCAGCCGGGGAGGGGTCGACAATCAGCCCCAGCATTTT. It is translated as CASSRGGVDNQPQHF.

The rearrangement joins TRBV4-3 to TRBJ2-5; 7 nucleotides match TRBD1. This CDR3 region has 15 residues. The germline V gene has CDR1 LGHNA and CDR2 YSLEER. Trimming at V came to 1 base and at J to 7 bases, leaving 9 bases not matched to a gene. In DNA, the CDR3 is TGCGCCAGCAGCCAAGGGGGCCCAGGGGGTGTGACCCAGTACTTC. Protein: CASSQGGPGGVTQYF.

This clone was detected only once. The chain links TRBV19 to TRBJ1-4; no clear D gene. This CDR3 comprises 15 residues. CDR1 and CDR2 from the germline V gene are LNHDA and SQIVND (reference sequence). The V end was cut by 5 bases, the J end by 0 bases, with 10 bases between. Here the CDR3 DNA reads TGTGCCAGTAGTCCCGCGGTAACAACTAATGAAAAACTGTTTTTT. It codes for CASSPAVTTNEKLFF.

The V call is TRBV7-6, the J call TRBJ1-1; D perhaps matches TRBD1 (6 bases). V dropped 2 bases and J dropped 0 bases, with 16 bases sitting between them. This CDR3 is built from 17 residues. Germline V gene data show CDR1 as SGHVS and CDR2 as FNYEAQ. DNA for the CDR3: TGTGCCAGCAGCTTAATACAGGGTATGGGCTTGAACACTGAAGCTTTCTTT. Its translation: CASSLIQGMGLNTEAFF.

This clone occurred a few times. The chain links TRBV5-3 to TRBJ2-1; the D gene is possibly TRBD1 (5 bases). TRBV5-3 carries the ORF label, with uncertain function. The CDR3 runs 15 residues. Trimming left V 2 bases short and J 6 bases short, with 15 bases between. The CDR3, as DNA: TGTGCCAGAAGCTTAAGACAGCAAGGGCTCAATGAGCAGTTCTTC. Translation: CARSLRQQGLNEQFF.

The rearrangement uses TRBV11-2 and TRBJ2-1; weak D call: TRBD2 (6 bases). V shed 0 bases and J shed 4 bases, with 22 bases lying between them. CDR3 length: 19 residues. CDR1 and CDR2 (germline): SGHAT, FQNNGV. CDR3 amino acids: CASSLEVRGSGLNYNEQFF. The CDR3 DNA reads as TGTGCCAGCAGCTTAGAAGTCCGGGGGTCGGGGCTGAATTACAATGAGCAGTTCTTC.

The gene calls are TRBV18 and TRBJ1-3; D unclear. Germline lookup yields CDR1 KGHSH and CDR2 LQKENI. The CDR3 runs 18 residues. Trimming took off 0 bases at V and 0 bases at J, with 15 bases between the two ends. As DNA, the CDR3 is TGTGCCAGCTCACCACCAATCGGGTCTCGAAGCTCTGGAAACACCATATATTTT. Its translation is CASSPPIGSRSSGNTIYF.

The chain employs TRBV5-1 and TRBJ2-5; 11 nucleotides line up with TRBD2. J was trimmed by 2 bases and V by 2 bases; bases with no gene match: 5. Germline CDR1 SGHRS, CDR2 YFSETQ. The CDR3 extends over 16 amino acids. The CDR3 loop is CASSLGSGRGQETQYF. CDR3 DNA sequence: TGCGCCAGCAGCTTAGGTAGCGGGAGGGGACAAGAGACCCAGTACTTC.

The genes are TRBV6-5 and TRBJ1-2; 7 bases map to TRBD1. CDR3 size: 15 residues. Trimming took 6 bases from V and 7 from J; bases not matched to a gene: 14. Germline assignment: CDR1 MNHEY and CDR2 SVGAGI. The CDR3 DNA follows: TGTGCCAGCAGCGCAGCAGGGACAGCAACTGGTGGCTACACCTTC. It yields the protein CASSAAGTATGGYTF.

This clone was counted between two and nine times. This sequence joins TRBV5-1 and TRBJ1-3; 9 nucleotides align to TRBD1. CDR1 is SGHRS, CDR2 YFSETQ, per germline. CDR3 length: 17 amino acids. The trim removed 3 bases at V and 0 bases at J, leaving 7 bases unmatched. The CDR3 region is CASSSEGQGYSGNTIYF. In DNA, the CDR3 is TGCGCCAGCAGCTCGGAGGGACAGGGATACTCTGGAAACACCATATATTTT. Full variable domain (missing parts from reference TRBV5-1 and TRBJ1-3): KAGVTQTPRYLIKTRGQQVTLSCSPISGHRSVSWYQQTPGQGLQFLFEYFSETQRNKGNFPGRFSGRQFSNSRSEMNVSTLELGDSALYLCASSSEGQGYSGNTIYFGEGSWLTVV.

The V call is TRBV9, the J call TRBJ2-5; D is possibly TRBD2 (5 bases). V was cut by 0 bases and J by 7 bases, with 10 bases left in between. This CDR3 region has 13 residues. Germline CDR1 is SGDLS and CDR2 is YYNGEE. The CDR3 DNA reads TGTGCCAGCAGCGTAGGAGGGTACGGGACCCAGTACTTC. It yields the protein CASSVGGYGTQYF.